A selection of T cell receptor beta chains follows, all from one sample in a study of CD8 T cells in ankylosing spondylitis. Each CDR3 protein gets one entry after TCRdb re-called the 5' RACE reads with MiXCR. The sample consists of about 540,000 distinct CDR3 sequences, 9.5% to 15% of them appearing once. The sequenced material came from blood, either unsorted or a sorted T cell fraction (not recorded which). Source of these receptors: a male donor with ankylosing spondylitis. CDR3s include the opening cysteine and the closing phenylalanine or tryptophan. Each record gives: J gene, D gene, V gene, clone size, CDR3 protein, CDR3 DNA. The D gene is left open where the match is weak. Clone sizes are given selectively: once, few, many, or a class where the clone is expanded.

J: TRBJ2-5; D: -; V: TRBV29-1; size: few; CDR3: CSSIRGDETQYF; DNA: TGCAGCTCCATTCGCGGGGACGAGACCCAGTACTTC
J: TRBJ1-1; D: -; V: TRBV7-9; size: -; CDR3: CASSLQSLRGSAFF; DNA: TGTGCCAGCAGCTTGCAATCCTTAAGGGGCTCAGCTTTCTTT
J: TRBJ2-2; D: -; V: TRBV7-9; size: -; CDR3: CASSLEGLRGSSGELFF; DNA: TGTGCCAGCAGCTTAGAGGGACTCCGGGGGTCCAGCGGGGAGCTGTTTTTT
J: TRBJ2-1; D: -; V: TRBV6-2/TRBV6-3; size: -; CDR3: CASSSLGSVGGNEQFF; DNA: TGTGCCAGCAGTTCCCTGGGCTCTGTCGGGGGCAATGAGCAGTTCTTC
J: TRBJ2-1; D: TRBD1; V: TRBV20-1; size: few; CDR3: CSATDRSRYNEQFF; DNA: TGCAGTGCAACGGACAGGAGCCGTTACAATGAGCAGTTCTTC
J: TRBJ1-1; D: -; V: TRBV15; size: few; CDR3: CATSRDRLNTEAFF; DNA: TGTGCCACCAGCAGAGATCGTTTGAACACTGAAGCTTTCTTT
J: TRBJ2-3; D: TRBD2; V: TRBV20-1; size: many; CDR3: CSAPTMGGSRDTQYF; DNA: TGCAGTGCTCCTACGATGGGCGGGAGTAGAGATACGCAGTATTTT
J: TRBJ1-2; D: -; V: TRBV5-1; size: many; CDR3: CASSSANLNYGYTF; DNA: TGCGCCAGCAGCTCCGCCAACCTTAACTATGGCTACACCTTC
J: TRBJ2-7; D: TRBD2; V: TRBV25-1; size: -; CDR3: CASSELAAPYEQYF; DNA: TGTGCCAGCAGTGAACTAGCGGCTCCCTACGAGCAGTACTTC
J: TRBJ1-2; D: -; V: TRBV11-3; size: once; CDR3: CASSTSAAGYGYTF; DNA: TGTGCCAGCAGTACGAGTGCGGCAGGATATGGCTACACCTTC
J: TRBJ1-1; D: -; V: TRBV20-1; size: -; CDR3: CSARVAGPVNTEAFF; DNA: TGCAGTGCTAGAGTCGCAGGGCCTGTGAACACTGAAGCTTTCTTT
J: TRBJ2-1; D: -; V: TRBV5-1; size: -; CDR3: CASSLGQNALSYNEQFF; DNA: TGCGCCAGCAGCTTAGGACAGAACGCCCTCTCCTACAATGAGCAGTTCTTC
J: TRBJ1-2; D: -; V: TRBV12-3/TRBV12-4; size: -; CDR3: CASNPGHGGGYTF; DNA: TGTGCCAGCAACCCGGGGCATGGGGGAGGCTACACCTTC
J: TRBJ2-3; D: -; V: TRBV20-1; size: few; CDR3: CSAPLGVAPDTQYF; DNA: TGCAGTGCCCCGCTCGGAGTAGCGCCAGATACGCAGTATTTT
J: TRBJ2-1; D: -; V: TRBV20-1; size: -; CDR3: CSANRVSYNEQFF; DNA: TGCAGTGCTAACCGGGTCTCCTACAATGAGCAGTTCTTC
J: TRBJ2-7; D: -; V: TRBV10-3; size: few; CDR3: CAISPRNASREQYF; DNA: TGTGCCATCAGCCCCCGGAACGCCTCGAGAGAGCAGTACTTC
J: TRBJ2-4; D: -; V: TRBV4-1; size: -; CDR3: CASSPATGRVIQYF; DNA: TGCGCCAGCAGCCCGGCCACAGGGCGGGTCATTCAGTACTTC
J: TRBJ1-4; D: -; V: TRBV14; size: -; CDR3: CASSQVDEKLFF; DNA: TGTGCCAGCAGCCAAGTTGACGAAAAACTGTTTTTT
J: TRBJ2-2; D: TRBD2; V: TRBV29-1; size: few; CDR3: CSVATSGSSGELFF; DNA: TGCAGCGTTGCGACTAGCGGGAGTTCCGGGGAGCTGTTTTTT
J: TRBJ2-1; D: -; V: TRBV20-1; size: -; CDR3: CSAMEGLLNEQFF; DNA: TGCAGTGCTATGGAGGGCCTCCTTAATGAGCAGTTCTTC
J: TRBJ2-3; D: -; V: TRBV24-1; size: -; CDR3: CATSDDSRGGDTQYF; DNA: TGTGCCACCAGTGACGATTCGCGAGGGGGAGATACGCAGTATTTT
J: TRBJ2-1; D: -; V: TRBV7-2; size: -; CDR3: CASSLDPTYNEQFF; DNA: TGTGCCAGCAGCCTGGACCCGACTTACAATGAGCAGTTCTTC
J: TRBJ2-2; D: TRBD2; V: TRBV12-3/TRBV12-4; size: few; CDR3: CASSFGSGRPGELFF; DNA: TGTGCCAGCAGTTTTGGTAGCGGGAGACCCGGGGAGCTGTTTTTT
J: TRBJ1-6; D: TRBD1; V: TRBV5-1; size: -; CDR3: CASSFRRDSSSYNSPLHF; DNA: TGCGCCAGCAGCTTCCGAAGGGACAGCAGCTCCTATAATTCACCCCTCCACTTT
J: TRBJ1-1; D: TRBD1; V: TRBV5-1; size: many; CDR3: CASSREGAIMNTEAFF; DNA: TGCGCCAGCAGCCGAGAGGGGGCGATTATGAACACTGAAGCTTTCTTT
J: TRBJ1-4; D: -; V: TRBV3-1; size: few; CDR3: CASSHGIKGEKLFF; DNA: TGTGCCAGCAGCCATGGCATAAAGGGTGAAAAACTGTTTTTT
J: TRBJ2-1; D: -; V: TRBV12-5; size: -; CDR3: CASGMGNEQFF; DNA: TGTGCTAGTGGTATGGGCAATGAGCAGTTCTTC
J: TRBJ2-7; D: -; V: TRBV20-1; size: -; CDR3: CSAVVYEQYF; DNA: TGCAGTGCTGTAGTCTACGAGCAGTACTTC
J: TRBJ2-7; D: TRBD2; V: TRBV7-2; size: few; CDR3: CASRGGGNLYEQYF; DNA: TGTGCCAGCAGGGGCGGGGGAAACCTCTACGAGCAGTACTTC
J: TRBJ2-1; D: TRBD2; V: TRBV18; size: -; CDR3: CASSPPRGVETNEYNEQFF; DNA: TGTGCCAGCTCACCTCCTCGGGGGGTGGAGACGAACGAGTACAATGAGCAGTTCTTC
J: TRBJ2-7; D: -; V: TRBV29-1; size: -; CDR3: CSVSQRNEQYF; DNA: TGCAGCGTTTCACAGAGGAACGAGCAGTACTTC
J: TRBJ1-1; D: TRBD1; V: TRBV7-9; size: many; CDR3: CASSLATGGIRTEAFF; DNA: TGTGCCAGCAGCTTAGCGACAGGGGGTATTCGCACTGAAGCTTTCTTT
J: TRBJ1-5; D: -; V: TRBV12-3/TRBV12-4; size: many; CDR3: CASKAGAQPQHF; DNA: TGTGCCAGTAAGGCCGGGGCTCAGCCCCAGCATTTT
J: TRBJ1-4; D: -; V: TRBV5-1; size: -; CDR3: CASSFGGPNEKLFF; DNA: TGCGCCAGCAGCTTCGGGGGGCCTAATGAAAAACTGTTTTTT
J: TRBJ1-6; D: TRBD1; V: TRBV6-1; size: few; CDR3: CASGPRDSNSPLHF; DNA: TGTGCCAGCGGCCCCCGGGACAGTAATTCACCCCTCCACTTT
J: TRBJ2-4; D: -; V: TRBV12-3/TRBV12-4; size: once; CDR3: CASSLPLSVGTRGNIQYF; DNA: TGTGCCAGCAGTTTACCCCTTTCGGTAGGAACCCGCGGAAACATTCAGTACTTC
J: TRBJ1-5; D: -; V: TRBV25-1; size: -; CDR3: CASSDRVDQPQHF; DNA: TGTGCCAGCAGTGACAGGGTTGATCAGCCCCAGCATTTT
J: TRBJ2-7; D: -; V: TRBV20-1; size: many; CDR3: CSANRLTSYEQYF; DNA: TGCAGTGCTAATCGTCTCACGTCCTACGAGCAGTACTTC
J: TRBJ2-1; D: -; V: TRBV11-2; size: many; CDR3: CASSQGQVTYNEQFF; DNA: TGTGCCAGCAGCCAAGGGCAGGTAACTTATAATGAGCAGTTCTTC
J: TRBJ2-5; D: -; V: TRBV24-1; size: -; CDR3: CATSDPRQGGETQYF; DNA: TGTGCCACCAGTGACCCGAGGCAGGGGGGAGAGACCCAGTACTTC
J: TRBJ1-5; D: -; V: TRBV10-3; size: -; CDR3: CAISEQGGQPQHF; DNA: TGTGCCATCAGTGAACAGGGAGGGCAGCCCCAGCATTTT
J: TRBJ2-3; D: -; V: TRBV24-1; size: -; CDR3: CATSDLKTTSTDTQYF; DNA: TGTGCCACCAGTGATTTGAAGACCACTAGCACAGATACGCAGTATTTT
J: TRBJ1-2; D: -; V: TRBV24-1; size: -; CDR3: CATIQPRGAWVYGYTF; DNA: TGTGCCACCATCCAACCCCGGGGGGCTTGGGTCTATGGCTACACCTTC
J: TRBJ2-5; D: TRBD1; V: TRBV29-1; size: -; CDR3: CSGQTGDETQYF; DNA: TGCAGCGGCCAGACAGGGGACGAGACCCAGTACTTC
J: TRBJ1-1; D: -; V: TRBV11-2; size: -; CDR3: CASSLSDGGTEAFF; DNA: TGTGCCAGCAGCCTTTCAGATGGGGGCACTGAAGCTTTCTTT
J: TRBJ1-6; D: -; V: TRBV5-1; size: few; CDR3: CASSLEPSTENSPLHF; DNA: TGCGCCAGCAGCTTGGAACCCAGCACCGAGAATTCACCCCTCCACTTT
J: TRBJ1-1; D: TRBD1; V: TRBV7-9; size: -; CDR3: CASSSKQGFEDTEAFF; DNA: TGTGCCAGCAGCTCCAAACAGGGGTTCGAAGACACTGAAGCTTTCTTT
J: TRBJ2-1; D: TRBD2; V: TRBV3-1; size: -; CDR3: CASSLQLANNEQFF; DNA: TGTGCCAGCAGCCTCCAACTAGCGAACAATGAGCAGTTCTTC
J: TRBJ2-7; D: -; V: TRBV24-1; size: few; CDR3: CATSGIDSSEQYF; DNA: TGTGCCACCAGTGGTATCGACAGCTCCGAGCAGTACTTC
J: TRBJ2-4; D: TRBD2; V: TRBV7-2; size: few; CDR3: CASSLRTSGFKNIQYF; DNA: TGTGCCAGCAGCTTACGGACTAGCGGGTTCAAAAACATTCAGTACTTC
J: TRBJ1-2; D: TRBD1; V: TRBV11-2; size: -; CDR3: CASSLRQGRINYGYTF; DNA: TGTGCCAGCAGCTTGAGACAGGGAAGGATTAACTATGGCTACACCTTC
J: TRBJ1-1; D: -; V: TRBV6-5; size: -; CDR3: CASSYARTLNTEAFF; DNA: TGTGCCAGCAGTTACGCGCGGACCTTGAACACTGAAGCTTTCTTT
J: TRBJ1-5; D: TRBD1; V: TRBV6-5; size: -; CDR3: CASRGQGTPQHF; DNA: TGTGCCAGCAGAGGACAGGGTACGCCCCAGCATTTT
J: TRBJ1-2; D: TRBD1; V: TRBV14; size: few; CDR3: CASSQGVGDRGSGYTF; DNA: TGTGCCAGCAGCCAAGGTGTGGGGGACAGGGGAAGTGGCTACACCTTC